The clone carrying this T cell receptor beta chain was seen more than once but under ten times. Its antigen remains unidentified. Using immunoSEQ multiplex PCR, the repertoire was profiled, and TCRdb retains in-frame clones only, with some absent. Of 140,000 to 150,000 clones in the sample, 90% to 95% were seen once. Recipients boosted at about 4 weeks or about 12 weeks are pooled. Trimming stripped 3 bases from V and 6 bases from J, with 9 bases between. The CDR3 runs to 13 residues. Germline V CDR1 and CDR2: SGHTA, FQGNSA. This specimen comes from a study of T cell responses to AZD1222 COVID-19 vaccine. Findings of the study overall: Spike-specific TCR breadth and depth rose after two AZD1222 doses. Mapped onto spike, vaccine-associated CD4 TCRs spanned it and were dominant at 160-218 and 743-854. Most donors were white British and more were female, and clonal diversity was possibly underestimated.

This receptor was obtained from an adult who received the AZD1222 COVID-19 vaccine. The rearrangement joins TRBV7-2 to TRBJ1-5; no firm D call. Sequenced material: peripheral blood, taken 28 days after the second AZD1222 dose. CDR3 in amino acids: CASSFALSQPQHF. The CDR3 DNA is TGTGCCAGCAGCTTCGCGCTTAGTCAGCCCCAGCATTTT.